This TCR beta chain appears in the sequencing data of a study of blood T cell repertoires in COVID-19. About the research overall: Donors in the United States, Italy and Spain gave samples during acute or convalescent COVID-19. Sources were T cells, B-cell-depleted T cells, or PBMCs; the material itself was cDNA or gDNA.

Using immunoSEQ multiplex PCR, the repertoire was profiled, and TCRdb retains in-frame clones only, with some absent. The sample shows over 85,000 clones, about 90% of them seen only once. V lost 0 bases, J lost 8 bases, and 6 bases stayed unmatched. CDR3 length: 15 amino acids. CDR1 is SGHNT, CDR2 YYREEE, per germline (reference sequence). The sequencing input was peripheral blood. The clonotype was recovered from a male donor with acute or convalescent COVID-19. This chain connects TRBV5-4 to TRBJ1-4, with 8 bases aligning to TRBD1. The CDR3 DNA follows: TGTGCCAGCAGCTTGGAAGGCAGGGGGCAAGAAAAACTGTTTTTT. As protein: CASSLEGRGQEKLFF.